The 11 T cell receptor beta chains presented below share a single source sample, sequenced in a study of cytomegalovirus exposure and HLA in healthy donors. Use of 60 Vbeta and 13 Jbeta primers characterized the PCR. The protocol was immunoSEQ multiplex PCR, while the TCRdb copy is restricted to in-frame clones and leaves out a portion. The sample carries 150,000 to 200,000 clones, about three quarters recorded once. The specimen sequenced was PBMCs. All receptors derive from a woman aged 40 to 50 in good health and CMV-seronegative.

The chain recombines TRBV9 with TRBJ2-5, with 7 nucleotides matching TRBD1. From germline, CDR1 is SGDLS and CDR2 YYNGEE. Trimming at V came to 0 bases and at J to 2 bases, leaving 4 bases not matched to a gene. The CDR3 contains 15 residues. CDR3 nucleotides: TGTGCCAGCAGCGTAGGAGGGGGACAGCAAGAGACCCAGTACTTC. Protein product: CASSVGGGQQETQYF.

This clone appeared a single time. The chain employs TRBV25-1 and TRBJ2-5; TRBD2 might be the D (6 bases). This CDR3 is built from 15 residues. CDR1 and CDR2 from the germline V gene are MGHDK and SYGVNS. The V end was cut by 5 bases, the J end by 4 bases, with 17 bases between. The CDR3 nucleotides read TGTGCCAGCAGTTCGACTAGTGGCCAACGAGAGACCCAGTACTTC. Residues: CASSSTSGQRETQYF. Using reference TRBV25-1 and TRBJ2-5 for the parts outside the CDR3, the full variable domain is EADIYQTPRYLVIGTGKKITLECSQTMGHDKMYWYQQDPGMELHLIHYSYGVNSTEKGDLSSESTVSRIRTEHFPLTLESARPSHTSQYLCASSSTSGQRETQYFGPGTRLLVL.

The J gene is TRBJ2-1, the V gene TRBV5-1, with 7 bases that match TRBD2. The germline V gene encodes CDR1 SGHRS and CDR2 YFSETQ. The CDR3 extends over 14 amino acids. V trimming: 0 bases; J trimming: 4 bases; junction bases outside the gene matches: 1. This CDR3 is CASSLEAGYNEQFF. In nucleotides, the CDR3 is TGCGCCAGCAGCTTGGAAGCGGGATACAATGAGCAGTTCTTC.

The chain uses TRBV29-1 and TRBJ2-5, with 7 bases that match TRBD1. With 3 bases clipped from V and 2 bases from J, the junction kept 6 bases outside the gene matches. The CDR3 has 14 residues. Germline V gives CDR1 SQVTM, CDR2 ANQGSEA. DNA for the CDR3: TGCAGCGTTGAGAAGGGACAGTTACAAGAGACCCAGTACTTC. Translating gives CSVEKGQLQETQYF.

This chain connects TRBV13 to TRBJ1-2; no reliable D call. V dropped 0 bases and J dropped 8 bases, with 13 bases sitting between them. The germline CDR1 and CDR2 sequences are PRHDT and FYEKMQ (reference sequence). CDR3 length: 14 amino acids. CDR3 loop: CASSLGPAGGGYTF. As DNA, the CDR3 is TGTGCCAGCAGCTTAGGGCCGGCGGGAGGGGGCTACACCTTC. Combining the CDR3 with reference TRBV13 and TRBJ1-2 gives the whole variable domain AAGVIQSPRHLIKEKRETATLKCYPIPRHDTVYWYQQGPGQDPQFLISFYEKMQSDKGSIPDRFSAQQFSDYHSELNMSSLELGDSALYFCASSLGPAGGGYTFGSGTRLTVV.

J is TRBJ1-5 and V is TRBV21-1; TRBD1, the table's D call, was not compared with the DNA. TRBV21-1 is marked as a pseudogene. This CDR3 spans 12 amino acids. Written as DNA, the CDR3 is TGTGCCAGCAGCGAGGGGGACAGTACCCAGCATTTT. Translated: CASSEGDSTQHF.

This rearrangement joins TRBV6-1 to TRBJ2-3; the match to TRBD2 covers 7 bases. The CDR3 contains 14 residues. Per germline, CDR1 MNHNS and CDR2 SASEGT. V shed 3 bases and J 5 bases; nucleotides not matched to a gene: 5. This CDR3 reads CASSDGGGGDTQYF. The CDR3 bases are TGTGCCAGCAGTGATGGCGGGGGAGGAGATACGCAGTATTTT.

This clone showed up just once. The V and J genes are TRBV7-8 and TRBJ1-1, with 7 bases matching TRBD1. Looked up from germline, CDR1 is SGHVS and CDR2 is FQNEAQ. V lost 5 bases and J lost 3; bases outside the gene matches: 6. The CDR3 sequence is 14 residues long. CDR3 DNA: TGTGCCAGCAGCGTAACAGGGGCCTACACTGAAGCTTTCTTT. It specifies CASSVTGAYTEAFF.

The chain links TRBV19 to TRBJ2-7; 8 nucleotides match TRBD2. Germline V CDR1 and CDR2: LNHDA, SQIVND (reference sequence). V shed 6 bases, J shed 1 base, and the junction held 11 bases outside the gene matches. CDR3 length: 16 amino acids. The CDR3 coding sequence is TGTGCCAGTAGACTAGCGGAAGTCCAGTGGTCCTACGAGCAGTACGTC. It yields the protein CASRLAEVQWSYEQYV.

This clone was recorded once. The rearrangement links TRBV30 to TRBJ1-1; the match to TRBD1 covers 7 bases. Germline values: CDR1 GTSNPN, CDR2 SVGIG (reference sequence). The ends lost 3 bases at V and 10 bases at J; junction bases unmatched: 8. The CDR3 consists of 12 residues. CDR3: CAWRGGAGGAFF. CDR3 nucleotide sequence: TGTGCCTGGAGAGGGGGCGCCGGGGGAGCTTTCTTT.

This clone was picked up one time. The chain recombines TRBV10-3 with TRBJ1-5; 8 nucleotides match TRBD1. In germline, CDR1 is ENHRY, CDR2 SYGVKD. CDR3 length: 14 residues. Losses at the gene ends were 8 bases for V and 2 bases for J; bases not matched to a gene: 5. The CDR3 here is CAIGKGQGNQPQHF. CDR3 bases: TGTGCCATCGGGAAGGGACAGGGCAATCAGCCCCAGCATTTT.